This T cell receptor beta chain comes out of a study of OX40 agonist ivuxolimab in advanced cancers. Background on the study: Hepatocellular carcinoma, melanoma, renal cell or head and neck cancer occurred in dose-escalation patients.

With V trimmed by 6 bases and J by 7 bases, 8 bases remained unmatched. The germline gives CDR1 MNHEY, CDR2 SMNVEV (reference sequence). This CDR3 region has 15 residues. The timepoints at which blood was sampled were baseline, cycle 4 day 1, and cycle 7 day 1. The data were produced by immunoSEQ multiplex PCR, yet TCRdb's version contains in-frame clones alone and is incomplete. The sample consists of around 11,000 clones, roughly four fifths of them appearing once. In the case of this clone: The antigen is undetermined.

The study, taken as a whole, reports: Relative to CD4+ cells, CD8+ T cells on average had more expanded clones.

This clonotype was obtained from an adult with an advanced solid tumor such as melanoma, head and neck, liver or kidney cancer. The genes are TRBV27 and TRBJ2-3, with 12 bases aligning to TRBD2. The sample here was CD4+ or CD8+ T cells sorted from blood, taken in a trial of the OX40 agonist ivuxolimab. The CDR3 nucleotides are TGTGCCAGCAGATGGACTAGCGGGAACTTTTATACGCAGTATTTT. Its protein product is CASRWTSGNFYTQYF.